The T cell receptor (beta chain) described here comes from a study of blood T cell repertoires in COVID-19. This CDR3 comprises 14 residues. Germline V gene data show CDR1 as SGHAT and CDR2 as FQNNGV. Trimming shortened V by 5 bases and J by 9 bases, and 17 bases separated the two germline ends. Original processing notes: Cell counts per sample came from amplifying reference gene primers. Measured with immunoSEQ multiplex PCR; TCRdb has only the in-frame clones, and not every one. V, J and clone size are those of that table, while D and trimming were read from the DNA. In the table there are 200,000 to 250,000 clones, approximately 82% of which are singletons.

V usage is TRBV11-2 and J usage is TRBJ2-4; maybe TRBD2 (5 bases). Input material: peripheral blood. This TCR was recovered from a middle-aged woman with acute or convalescent COVID-19. CDR3 DNA sequence: TGTGCCAGCAGCCCGGATGGCGGGTTCACCATTCAGTACTTC. This translates into CASSPDGGFTIQYF.